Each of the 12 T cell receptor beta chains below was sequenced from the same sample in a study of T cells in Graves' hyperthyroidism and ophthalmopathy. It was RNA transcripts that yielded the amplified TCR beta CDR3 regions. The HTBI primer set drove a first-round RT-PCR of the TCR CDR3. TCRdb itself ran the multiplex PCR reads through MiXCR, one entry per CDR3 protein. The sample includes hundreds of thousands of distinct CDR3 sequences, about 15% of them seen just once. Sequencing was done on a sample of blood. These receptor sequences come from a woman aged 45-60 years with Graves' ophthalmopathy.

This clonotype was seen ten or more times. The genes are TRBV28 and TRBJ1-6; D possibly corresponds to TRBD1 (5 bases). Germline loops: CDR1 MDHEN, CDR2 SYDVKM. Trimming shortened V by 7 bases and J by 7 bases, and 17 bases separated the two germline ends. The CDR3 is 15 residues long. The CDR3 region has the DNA TGTGCCAGCATTATTGGGGGACCGAAAAATTCACCCCTCCACTTT. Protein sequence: CASIIGGPKNSPLHF.

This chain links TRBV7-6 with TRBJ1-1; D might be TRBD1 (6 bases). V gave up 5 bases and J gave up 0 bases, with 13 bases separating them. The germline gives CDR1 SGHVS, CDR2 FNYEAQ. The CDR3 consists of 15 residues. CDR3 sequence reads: CASSPGQTLNTEAFF. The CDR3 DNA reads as TGTGCCAGCAGCCCCGGACAGACCTTGAACACTGAAGCTTTCTTT.

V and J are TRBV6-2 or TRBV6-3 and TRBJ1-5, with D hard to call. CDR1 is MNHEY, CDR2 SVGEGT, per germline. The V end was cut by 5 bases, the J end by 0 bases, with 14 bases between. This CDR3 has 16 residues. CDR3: CASSTQLYYSNQPQHF. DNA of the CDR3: TGTGCCAGCAGTACTCAACTATATTATAGCAATCAGCCCCAGCATTTT.

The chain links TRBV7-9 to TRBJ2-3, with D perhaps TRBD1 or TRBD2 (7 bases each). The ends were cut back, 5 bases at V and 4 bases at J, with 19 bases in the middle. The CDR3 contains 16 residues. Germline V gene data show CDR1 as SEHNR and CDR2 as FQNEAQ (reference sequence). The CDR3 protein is CASSTDREGRADTQYF. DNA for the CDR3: TGTGCCAGCAGCACTGACAGGGAGGGTAGGGCAGATACGCAGTATTTT.

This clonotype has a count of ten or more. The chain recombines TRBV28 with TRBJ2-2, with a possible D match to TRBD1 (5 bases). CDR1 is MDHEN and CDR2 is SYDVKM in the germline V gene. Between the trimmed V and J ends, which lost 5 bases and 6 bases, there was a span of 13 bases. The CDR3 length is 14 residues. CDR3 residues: CASSLGAGSGELFF. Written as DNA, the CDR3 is TGTGCCAGCAGTCTAGGGGCAGGGTCCGGGGAGCTGTTTTTT.

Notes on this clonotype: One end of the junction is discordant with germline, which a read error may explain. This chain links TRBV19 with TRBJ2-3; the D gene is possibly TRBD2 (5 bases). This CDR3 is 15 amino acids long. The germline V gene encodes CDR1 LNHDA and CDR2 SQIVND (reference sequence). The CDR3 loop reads CASSLDYTSTDTQYF. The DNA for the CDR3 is TGTGCCAGTAGTCTAGACTACACGAGCACAGATACGCAGTATTTT.

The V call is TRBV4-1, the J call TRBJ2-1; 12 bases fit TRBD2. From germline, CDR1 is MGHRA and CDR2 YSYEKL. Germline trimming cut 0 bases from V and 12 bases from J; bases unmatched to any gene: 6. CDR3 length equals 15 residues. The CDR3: CASSQELLAGGGQFF. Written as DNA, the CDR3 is TGCGCCAGCAGCCAAGAGTTGCTAGCGGGAGGGGGGCAGTTCTTC.

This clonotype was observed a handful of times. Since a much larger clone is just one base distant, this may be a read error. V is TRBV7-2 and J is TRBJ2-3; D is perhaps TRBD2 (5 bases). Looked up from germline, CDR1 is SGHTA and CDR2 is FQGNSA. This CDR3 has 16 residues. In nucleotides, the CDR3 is TGTGCCAGCAGCTTAGAGCCCGGGGTGGGCACAGTTACGCAGTATTTT. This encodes CASSLEPGVGTVTQYF. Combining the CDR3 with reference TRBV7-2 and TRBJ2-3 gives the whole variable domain GAGVSQSPSNKVTEKGKDVELRCDPISGHTALYWYRQSLGQGLEFLIYFQGNSAPDKSGLPSDRFSAERTGGSVSTLTIQRTQQEDSAVYLCASSLEPGVGTVTQYFGPGTRLTVL.

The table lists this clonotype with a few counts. CDR3 amino acids: CASSQDSGYSTDTQYF. The CDR3 coding sequence is TGCGCCAGCAGCCAAGATAGCGGGTATAGCACAGATACGCAGTATTTT. The chain employs TRBV4-1 and TRBJ2-3; 7 bases map to TRBD2. Germline V gene data show CDR1 as MGHRA and CDR2 as YSYEKL. V shed 0 bases and J 0 bases; nucleotides not matched to a gene: 3. This CDR3 has 16 residues.

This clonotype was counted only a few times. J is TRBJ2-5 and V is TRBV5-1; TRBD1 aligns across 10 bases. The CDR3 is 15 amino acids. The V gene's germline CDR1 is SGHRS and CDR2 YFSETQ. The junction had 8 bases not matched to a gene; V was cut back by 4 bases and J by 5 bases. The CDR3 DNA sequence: TGCGCCAGCAGCCTCATACGGACAGGGGGTGAGACCCAGTACTTC. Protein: CASSLIRTGGETQYF.

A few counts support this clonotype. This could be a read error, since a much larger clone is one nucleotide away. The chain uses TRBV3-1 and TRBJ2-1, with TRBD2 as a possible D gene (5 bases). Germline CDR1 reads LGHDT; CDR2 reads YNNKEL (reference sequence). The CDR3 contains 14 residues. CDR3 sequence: CASSPTTFYNEQLF. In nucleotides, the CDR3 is TGTGCCAGCAGCCCGACTACCTTCTACAATGAGCAGCTCTTC.

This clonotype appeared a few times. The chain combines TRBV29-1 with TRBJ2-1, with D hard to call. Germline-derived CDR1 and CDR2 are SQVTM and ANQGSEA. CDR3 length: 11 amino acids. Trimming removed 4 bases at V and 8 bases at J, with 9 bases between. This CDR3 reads CSVGKGYEQFF. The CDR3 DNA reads TGCAGCGTTGGAAAGGGCTATGAGCAGTTCTTC.